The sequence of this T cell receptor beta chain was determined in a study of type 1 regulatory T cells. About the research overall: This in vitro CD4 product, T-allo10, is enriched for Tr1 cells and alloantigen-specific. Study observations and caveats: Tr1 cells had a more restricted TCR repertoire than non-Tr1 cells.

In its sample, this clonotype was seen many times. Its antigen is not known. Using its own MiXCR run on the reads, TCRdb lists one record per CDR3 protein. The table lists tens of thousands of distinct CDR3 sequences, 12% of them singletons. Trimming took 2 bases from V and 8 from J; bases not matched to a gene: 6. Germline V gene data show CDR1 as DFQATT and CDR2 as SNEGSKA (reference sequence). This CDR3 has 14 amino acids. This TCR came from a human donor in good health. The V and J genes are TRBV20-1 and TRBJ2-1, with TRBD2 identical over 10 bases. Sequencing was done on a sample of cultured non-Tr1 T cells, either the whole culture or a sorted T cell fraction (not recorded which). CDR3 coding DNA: TGCAGTGCTAGAACTAGCGGGAATCGTTATGAGCAGTTCTTC. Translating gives CSARTSGNRYEQFF.